This T cell receptor beta chain was sequenced during a study of Ad26.COV2.S vaccination and SARS-CoV-2 variants. Germline CDR1 is SNHLY and CDR2 is FYNNEI. The V end was cut by 6 bases, the J end by 8 bases, with 11 bases between. The CDR3 is 12 amino acids. Treatment noted: about 20 received Ad26.COV2.S at low or high dose, single or two shots; about 5 received placebo; per-sample allocation not given. Samples were taken on day 63 after the first vaccine or placebo injection. The repertoire was sequenced with immunoSEQ multiplex PCR; TCRdb's copy has only in-frame clones and lacks some. The sample lists approximately 480,000 clones, around 88% occurring once.

The chain recombines TRBV2 with TRBJ2-1; no firm D call. The sequence was collected from a person aged 18-65 years who received the Ad26.COV2.S COVID-19 vaccine or a placebo. The material was peripheral blood, obtained in a trial of Ad26.COV2.S vaccine versus placebo. The DNA of the CDR3 is TGTGCCAGCAGGGTCGAGTACGATGAGCAGTTCTTC. Translated: CASRVEYDEQFF.